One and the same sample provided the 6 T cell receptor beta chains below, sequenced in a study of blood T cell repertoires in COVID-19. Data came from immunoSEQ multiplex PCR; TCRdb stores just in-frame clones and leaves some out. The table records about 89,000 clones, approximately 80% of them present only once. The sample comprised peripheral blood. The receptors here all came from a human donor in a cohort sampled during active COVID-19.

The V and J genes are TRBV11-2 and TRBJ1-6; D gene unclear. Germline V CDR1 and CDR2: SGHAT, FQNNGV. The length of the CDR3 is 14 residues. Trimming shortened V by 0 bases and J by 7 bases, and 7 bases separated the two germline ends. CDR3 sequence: CASSLEGRNSPLHF. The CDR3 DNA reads TGTGCCAGCAGCTTAGAGGGGAGGAATTCACCCCTCCACTTT.

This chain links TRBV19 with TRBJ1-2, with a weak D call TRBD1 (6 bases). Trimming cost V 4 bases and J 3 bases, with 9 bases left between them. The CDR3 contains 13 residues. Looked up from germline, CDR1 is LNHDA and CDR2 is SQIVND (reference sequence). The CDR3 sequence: CASSRDRHYGYTF. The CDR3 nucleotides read TGTGCCAGTAGTAGAGACAGGCACTATGGCTACACCTTC.

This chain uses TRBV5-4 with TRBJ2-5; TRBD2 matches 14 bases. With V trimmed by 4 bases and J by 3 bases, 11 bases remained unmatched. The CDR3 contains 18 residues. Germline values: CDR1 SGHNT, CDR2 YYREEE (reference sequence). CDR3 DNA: TGTGCCAGCAGCCCTGGGACTAGCGGGAGTTTGGGGAAAGAGACCCAGTACTTC. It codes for CASSPGTSGSLGKETQYF.

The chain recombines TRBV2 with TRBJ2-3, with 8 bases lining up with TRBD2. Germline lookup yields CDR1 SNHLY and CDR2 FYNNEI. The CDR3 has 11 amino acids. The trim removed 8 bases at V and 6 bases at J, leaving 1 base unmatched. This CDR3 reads CASGGRDTQYF. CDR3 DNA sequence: TGTGCCAGCGGCGGGAGGGATACGCAGTATTTT.

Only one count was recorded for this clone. The CDR3 reads CASSLDRGLDGYTF. The DNA for the CDR3 is TGTGCCAGCAGCTTAGACAGGGGGCTTGATGGCTACACCTTC. V and J are TRBV7-9 and TRBJ1-2; the match to TRBD1 covers 9 bases. Trimming removed 1 base from V and 6 bases from J; junction bases left unmatched: 3. The CDR3 length is 14 residues. Germline lookup yields CDR1 SEHNR and CDR2 FQNEAQ (reference sequence).

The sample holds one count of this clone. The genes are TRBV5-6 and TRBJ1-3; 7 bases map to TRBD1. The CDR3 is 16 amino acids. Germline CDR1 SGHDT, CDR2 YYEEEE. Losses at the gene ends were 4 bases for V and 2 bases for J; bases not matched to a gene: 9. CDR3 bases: TGTGCCAGCAGCGTGCAAGGGACAGCTCCTGGAAACACCATATATTTT. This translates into CASSVQGTAPGNTIYF.